Presented here are 14 T cell receptor beta chains from one specimen sequenced in a study of blood T cell repertoires in COVID-19. Some clones are missing from TCRdb's copy, which holds only in-frame ones; the method was immunoSEQ multiplex PCR. In the table there are roughly 190,000 clones, over 75% of which are singletons. The sequencing sample was made of peripheral blood. The receptors were sampled from a woman in her 40s who had recovered from COVID-19.

This sequence joins TRBV5-1 and TRBJ1-1; D gene ambiguous. The V end lost 0 bases, the J end lost 5 bases, and 14 bases lay between the germline ends. The germline V gene has CDR1 SGHRS and CDR2 YFSETQ. CDR3 length: 15 residues. The CDR3 DNA reads as TGCGCCAGCAGCTTGGAGGGTAACAGCGGGACTGAAGCTTTCTTT. Translating gives CASSLEGNSGTEAFF.

The chain uses TRBV28 and TRBJ2-6; a possible D gene is TRBD1 (5 bases). The CDR3 is 13 residues long. Trimming took off 9 bases at V and 4 bases at J, with 10 bases between the two ends. Germline V CDR1 and CDR2: MDHEN, SYDVKM. CDR3 loop: CASQGSGANVLTF. The CDR3 DNA is TGTGCCAGTCAGGGCTCCGGGGCCAACGTCCTGACTTTC.

The rearrangement links TRBV24-1 to TRBJ1-4, with 7 bases matching TRBD1. Germline lookup yields CDR1 KGHDR and CDR2 SFDVKD. V lost 10 bases and J lost 0; bases outside the gene matches: 7. The CDR3 is 15 amino acids. The CDR3 sequence is CATQGVPSTNEKLFF. The CDR3 nucleotides read TGTGCCACGCAGGGGGTGCCTTCAACTAATGAAAAACTGTTTTTT.

V and J are TRBV5-1 and TRBJ2-1; TRBD2 agrees at 10 bases. This CDR3 region has 15 residues. The germline gives CDR1 SGHRS, CDR2 YFSETQ. With 5 bases clipped from V and 5 bases from J, the junction kept 7 bases outside the gene matches. CDR3 sequence: CASSPSGRADNEQFF. CDR3 sequence (DNA): TGCGCCAGCAGTCCCAGCGGGAGGGCCGACAATGAGCAGTTCTTC. Together with reference TRBV5-1 and TRBJ2-1, the CDR3 gives the full variable domain: KAGVTQTPRYLIKTRGQQVTLSCSPISGHRSVSWYQQTPGQGLQFLFEYFSETQRNKGNFPGRFSGRQFSNSRSEMNVSTLELGDSALYLCASSPSGRADNEQFFGPGTRLTVL.

This chain joins TRBV3-1 (or the pseudogene TRBV3-2) and TRBJ1-5, with 8 nucleotides matching TRBD1. The V and J ends lost 1 base and 6 bases, in that order; junction bases with no gene match: 8. The CDR3 has 16 amino acids. Germline CDR1 and CDR2: LGHDT and YNNKEL (reference sequence). CDR3 sequence reads: CASSQGTTGVSQPQHF. CDR3 sequence (DNA): TGTGCCAGCAGCCAAGGAACGACAGGGGTGAGTCAGCCCCAGCATTTT.

This CDR3 is CASSWGQGNTEAFF. CDR3 nucleotide sequence: TGTGCCAGCAGCTGGGGACAGGGGAACACTGAAGCTTTCTTT. The V and J genes are TRBV5-5 and TRBJ1-1, with 9 bases that match TRBD1. V lost 3 bases, J lost 1 base, and 1 base stayed unmatched. Germline V gene sequence: CDR1 SGHKS, CDR2 YYEKEE (reference sequence). The CDR3 is made up of 14 amino acids.

The chain carries TRBV15 and TRBJ1-2, with 8 bases that match TRBD1. Germline assignment: CDR1 LNHNV and CDR2 YYDKDF (reference sequence). The length of the CDR3 is 13 residues. V was clipped by 5 bases and J by 5 bases; unmatched bases: 4. The CDR3 region is CATSLGQGYGYTF. Written as DNA, the CDR3 is TGTGCCACCAGCCTTGGACAGGGTTATGGCTACACCTTC. Looking up the rest from reference TRBV15 and TRBJ1-2 gives the full variable domain: DAMVIQNPRYQVTQFGKPVTLSCSQTLNHNVMYWYQQKSSQAPKLLFHYYDKDFNNEADTPDNFQSRRPNTSFCFLDIRSPGLGDTAMYLCATSLGQGYGYTFGSGTRLTVV.

This chain links TRBV11-1 with TRBJ1-1, with 8 bases lining up with TRBD1. The CDR3 runs 12 residues. Germline V gene data show CDR1 as SGHAT and CDR2 as FQDESV (reference sequence). The V segment lost 4 bases and the J segment 12 bases; nucleotides outside the gene matches: 7. CDR3: CASSSGQGRTFF. In DNA form, the CDR3 reads TGTGCCAGCAGCTCTGGACAGGGTAGGACTTTCTTT.

The CDR3 here is CATTRTVNQPQHF. The CDR3, as DNA: TGTGCCACTACCCGGACAGTCAATCAGCCCCAGCATTTT. The chain combines TRBV19 with TRBJ1-5; possibly TRBD1 for D (6 bases). Trimming stripped 10 bases from V and 3 bases from J, with 13 bases between. Germline V gene sequence: CDR1 LNHDA, CDR2 SQIVND (reference sequence). There are 13 residues in the CDR3.

V usage is TRBV5-8 and J usage is TRBJ1-5; no firm D call. The germline V gene encodes CDR1 SGHTS and CDR2 YDEGEE. V was trimmed by 10 bases and J by 0 bases, leaving 14 bases between them. The CDR3 length is 14 residues. The CDR3 DNA reads TGTGCCGGCCACCGCGGGGATAGCAATCAGCCCCAGCATTTT. Translated: CAGHRGDSNQPQHF.

This chain connects TRBV5-1 to TRBJ1-1; a possible D gene is TRBD1 (6 bases). This CDR3 has 15 residues. The germline V and J ends were trimmed by 4 bases and 2 bases, with 15 bases remaining between them. Germline V lookup: CDR1 SGHRS, CDR2 YFSETQ. CDR3 sequence reads: CASSPLEGGNTEAFF. The DNA for the CDR3 is TGCGCCAGCAGCCCCCTGGAAGGGGGAAACACTGAAGCTTTCTTT.

The chain is built from TRBV28 and TRBJ2-1; 7 bases map to TRBD1. The CDR3 covers 18 residues. Germline V gene lookup returns CDR1 MDHEN and CDR2 SYDVKM. V lost 5 bases to trimming and J lost 0 bases; unmatched junction nucleotides: 13. CDR3 region: CASSPSTGLGTSYNEQFF. The CDR3, as DNA: TGTGCCAGCAGTCCCTCGACAGGGTTAGGAACCTCCTACAATGAGCAGTTCTTC.

This chain uses TRBV6-5 with TRBJ2-1; no clear D gene. The CDR3 sequence is 13 residues long. The V gene's germline CDR1 is MNHEY and CDR2 SVGAGI. Trimming cost V 4 bases and J 6 bases, with 10 bases left between them. In nucleotides, the CDR3 is TGTGCCAGCAGTTTGGCGGAAGGCAATGAGCAGTTCTTC. Residues: CASSLAEGNEQFF.

The chain carries TRBV29-1 and TRBJ2-7; TRBD2 agrees at 7 bases. The germline V gene encodes CDR1 SQVTM and CDR2 ANQGSEA. The CDR3 totals 13 residues. Trimming took 6 bases from V and 5 from J; bases not matched to a gene: 10. In DNA, the CDR3 is TGCAGCGTCTCGCGGGGGAGTCGCCACGAGCAGTACTTC. Its translation is CSVSRGSRHEQYF.